Sequencing of this T cell receptor beta chain was carried out in a study of shared clonotypes between healthy human individuals. Study-wide results and caveats: Sequencing depth was a factor that was expected to affect clonotype sharing among donors.

Caucasian adults residing in Nashville, Tennessee made up all the donors. Note on this clone: Antigen unknown.

Looked up from germline, CDR1 is LGHNA and CDR2 is YNFKEQ. V was pared by 0 bases and J by 0 bases, with 11 bases between. The length of the CDR3 is 17 residues. As originally analysed: Filtering differed because ImmunoSEQ produced junction-only sequences that carried no quality scores. Measured with immunoSEQ multiplex PCR; TCRdb has only the in-frame clones, and not every one. Clonal size and the V and J genes are those of that table, whereas D and trimming came from the DNA. The sample comprises millions of clones, 93% of which are singletons, and about 0.39% rests with the top ten. The origin of this receptor is a man between 18 and 29 years old in good health. Some clones in this sample may be carry-over from other donors' samples. The chain is built from TRBV4-2 and TRBJ2-2; no clear D. Sequenced: naive CD4+ T cells from PBMCs. Stated subset: CD45RA+ positively selected. CDR3 region: CASSQDFGRTNTGELFF. CDR3 nucleotide sequence: TGTGCCAGCAGCCAAGATTTCGGGCGCACGAACACCGGGGAGCTGTTTTTT.